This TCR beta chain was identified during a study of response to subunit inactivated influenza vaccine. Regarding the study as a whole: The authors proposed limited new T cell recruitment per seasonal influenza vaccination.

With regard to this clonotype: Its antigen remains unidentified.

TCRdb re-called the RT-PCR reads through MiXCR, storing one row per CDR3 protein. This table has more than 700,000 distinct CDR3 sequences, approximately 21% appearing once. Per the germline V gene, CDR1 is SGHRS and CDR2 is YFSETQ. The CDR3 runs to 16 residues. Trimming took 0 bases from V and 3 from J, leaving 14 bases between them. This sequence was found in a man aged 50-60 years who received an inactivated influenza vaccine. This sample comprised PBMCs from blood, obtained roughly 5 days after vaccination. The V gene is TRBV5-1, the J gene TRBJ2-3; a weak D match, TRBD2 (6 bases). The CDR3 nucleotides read TGCGCCAGCAGCTTGGCATGGGGAGGCAGGACAGATACGCAGTATTTT. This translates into CASSLAWGGRTDTQYF.